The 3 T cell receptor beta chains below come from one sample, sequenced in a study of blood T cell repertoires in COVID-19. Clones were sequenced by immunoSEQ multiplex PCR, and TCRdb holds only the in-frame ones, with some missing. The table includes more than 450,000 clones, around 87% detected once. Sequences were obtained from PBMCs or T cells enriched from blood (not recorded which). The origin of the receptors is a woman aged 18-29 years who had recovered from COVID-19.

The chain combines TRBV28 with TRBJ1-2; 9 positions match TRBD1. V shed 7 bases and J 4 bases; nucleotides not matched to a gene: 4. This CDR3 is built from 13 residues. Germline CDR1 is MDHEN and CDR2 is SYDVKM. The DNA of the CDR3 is TGTGCCAGCACGGACAGGGGACCCTATGGCTACACCTTC. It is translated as CASTDRGPYGYTF.

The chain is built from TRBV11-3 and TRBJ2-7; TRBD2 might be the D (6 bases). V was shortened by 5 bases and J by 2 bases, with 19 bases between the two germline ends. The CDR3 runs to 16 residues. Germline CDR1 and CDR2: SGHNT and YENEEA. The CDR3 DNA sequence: TGTGCCAGCAGCCCGGGCGGAGGGGATGGGGCCTACGAGCAGTACTTC. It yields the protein CASSPGGGDGAYEQYF.

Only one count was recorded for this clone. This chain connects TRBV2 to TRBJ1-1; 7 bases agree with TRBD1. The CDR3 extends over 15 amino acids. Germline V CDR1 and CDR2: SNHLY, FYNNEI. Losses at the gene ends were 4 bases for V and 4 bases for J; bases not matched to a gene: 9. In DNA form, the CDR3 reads TGTGCCAGCAGTGCAGAAGCGGCAGGGGGCACTGAAGCTTTCTTT. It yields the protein CASSAEAAGGTEAFF.